This TCR beta chain is drawn from a study of beta chain features in type 1 diabetes. About the research overall: Age, gender and cell yields were similar between patients and healthy donors.

This clone was recorded a few times. The antigen remains undetermined. The CDR3 sequence is 16 residues long. Per the germline V gene, CDR1 is LGHNA and CDR2 is YNFKEQ. V was cut by 4 bases and J by 5 bases, with 20 bases left in between. The study, taken as a whole, reports: Moderate yet significant TCRB CDR3 shortening was seen in Type 1 diabetes patients in all four CD4+ subsets. High TCR expression in some cells could lead to their over-representation in cDNA sequencing.

Reverse transcribing all isolated RNA meant expressed TCRB transcripts were sequenced. There were about 3.6 million reads on average in the naive, central memory and regulatory T cell samples. The repertoire was sequenced with immunoSEQ multiplex PCR; TCRdb's copy has only in-frame clones and lacks some. This sample has over 200,000 clones, with approximately 11% found just once. This clonotype was obtained from a young man with type 1 diabetes. The chain combines TRBV4-2 with TRBJ2-5, with D perhaps TRBD2 (5 bases). The material sequenced was naive CD4+ T cells from blood. This chain's CDR3 is CASSLNGNGLGETQYF. DNA of the CDR3: TGTGCCAGCAGCCTAAACGGGAACGGTCTGGGGGAGACCCAGTACTTC.